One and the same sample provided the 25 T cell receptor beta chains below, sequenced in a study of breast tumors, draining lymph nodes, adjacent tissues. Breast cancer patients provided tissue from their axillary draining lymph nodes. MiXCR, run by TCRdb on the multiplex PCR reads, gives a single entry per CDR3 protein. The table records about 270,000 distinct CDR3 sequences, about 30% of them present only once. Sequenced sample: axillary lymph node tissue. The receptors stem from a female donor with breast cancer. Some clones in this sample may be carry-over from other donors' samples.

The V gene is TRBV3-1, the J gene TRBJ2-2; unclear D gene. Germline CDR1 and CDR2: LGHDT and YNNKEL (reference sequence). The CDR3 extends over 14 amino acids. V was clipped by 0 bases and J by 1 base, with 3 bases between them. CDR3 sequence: CASSQEGNTGELFF. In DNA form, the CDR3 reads TGTGCCAGCAGCCAAGAAGGGAACACCGGGGAGCTGTTTTTT. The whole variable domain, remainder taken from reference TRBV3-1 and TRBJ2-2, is DTAVSQTPKYLVTQMGNDKSIKCEQNLGHDTMYWYKQDSKKFLKIMFSYNNKELIINETVPNRFSPKSPDKAHLNLHINSLELGDSAVYFCASSQEGNTGELFFGEGSRLTVL.

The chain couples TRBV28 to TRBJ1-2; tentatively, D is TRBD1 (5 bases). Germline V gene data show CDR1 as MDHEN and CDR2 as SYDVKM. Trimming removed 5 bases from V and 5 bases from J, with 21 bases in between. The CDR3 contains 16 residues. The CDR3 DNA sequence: TGTGCCAGCAGTGAAGGCAGGGACGAATTTGGGTATGGCTACACCTTC. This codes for CASSEGRDEFGYGYTF.

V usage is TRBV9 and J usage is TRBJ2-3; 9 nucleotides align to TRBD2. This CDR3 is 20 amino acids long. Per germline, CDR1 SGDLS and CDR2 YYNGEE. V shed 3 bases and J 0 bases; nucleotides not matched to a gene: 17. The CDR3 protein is CASSAPGAGGIGRSTDTQYF. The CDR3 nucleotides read TGTGCCAGCAGCGCTCCCGGGGCGGGAGGGATTGGGCGCAGCACAGATACGCAGTATTTT. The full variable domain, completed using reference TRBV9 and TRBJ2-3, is DSGVTQTPKHLITATGQRVTLRCSPRSGDLSVYWYQQSLDQGLQFLIQYYNGEERAKGNILERFSAQQFPDLHSELNLSSLELGDSALYFCASSAPGAGGIGRSTDTQYFGPGTRLTVL.

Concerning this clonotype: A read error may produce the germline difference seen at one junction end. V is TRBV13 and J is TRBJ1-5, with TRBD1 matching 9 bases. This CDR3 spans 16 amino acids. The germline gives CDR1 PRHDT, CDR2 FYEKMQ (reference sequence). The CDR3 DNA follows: TGCGCCAGCAGCTTACAGGGGGCGCATGATACTCAGCCCCAGCATTTT. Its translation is CASSLQGAHDTQPQHF.

The CDR3 loop reads CASRRSGDYSPLHF. The CDR3 region has the DNA TGTGCCAGCCGGAGGTCCGGGGATTATTCACCCCTCCACTTT. This chain connects TRBV2 to TRBJ1-6; no firm D call. The CDR3 is 14 amino acids. Germline CDR1 and CDR2: SNHLY and FYNNEI. The V gene lost 8 bases and the J gene lost 8 bases, with 16 bases spanning the gap.

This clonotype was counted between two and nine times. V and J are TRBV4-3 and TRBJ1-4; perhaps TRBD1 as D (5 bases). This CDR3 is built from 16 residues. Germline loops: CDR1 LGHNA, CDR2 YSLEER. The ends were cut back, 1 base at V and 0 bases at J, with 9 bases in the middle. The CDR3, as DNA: TGCGCCAGCAGCCAAGGGGACCGAACAACTAATGAAAAACTGTTTTTT. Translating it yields CASSQGDRTTNEKLFF.

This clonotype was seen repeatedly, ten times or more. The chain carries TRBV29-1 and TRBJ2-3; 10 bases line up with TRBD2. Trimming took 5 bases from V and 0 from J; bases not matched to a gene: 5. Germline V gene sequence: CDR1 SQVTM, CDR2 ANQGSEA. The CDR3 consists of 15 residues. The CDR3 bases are TGCAGCGTTCGATTGACTAGCGGGAGCACAGATACGCAGTATTTT. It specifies CSVRLTSGSTDTQYF.

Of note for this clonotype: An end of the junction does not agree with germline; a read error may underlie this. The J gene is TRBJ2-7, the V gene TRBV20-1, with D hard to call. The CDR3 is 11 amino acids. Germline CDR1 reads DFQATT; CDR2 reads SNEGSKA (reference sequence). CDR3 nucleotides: TGCAGTGCTCTGATTTCCTACGAGCAGTCCTTC. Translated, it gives CSALISYEQSF.

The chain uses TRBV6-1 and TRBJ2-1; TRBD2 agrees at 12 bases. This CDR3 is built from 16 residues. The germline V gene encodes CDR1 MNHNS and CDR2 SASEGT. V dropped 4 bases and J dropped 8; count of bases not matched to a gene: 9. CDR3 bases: TGTGCCAGCAGTGTCCCTAGCGGGAGGGCCCCGGATGAGCAGTTCTTC. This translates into CASSVPSGRAPDEQFF.

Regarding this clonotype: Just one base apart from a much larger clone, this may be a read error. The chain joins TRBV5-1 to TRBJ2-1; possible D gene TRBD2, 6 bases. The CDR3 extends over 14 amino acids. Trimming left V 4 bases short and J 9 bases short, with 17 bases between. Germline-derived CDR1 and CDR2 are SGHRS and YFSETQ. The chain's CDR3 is CASSLGGPVSEQFF. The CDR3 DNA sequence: TGCGCCAGCAGCCTCGGAGGGCCGGTTAGTGAGCAGTTCTTC.

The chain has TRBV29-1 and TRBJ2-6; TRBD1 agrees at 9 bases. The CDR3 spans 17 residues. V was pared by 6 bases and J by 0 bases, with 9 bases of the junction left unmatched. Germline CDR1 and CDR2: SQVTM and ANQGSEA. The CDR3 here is CSVLFGTGLSGANVLTF. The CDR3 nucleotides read TGCAGCGTGCTATTCGGGACAGGGCTCTCTGGGGCCAACGTCCTGACTTTC. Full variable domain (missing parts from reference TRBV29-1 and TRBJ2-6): SAVISQKPSRDICQRGTSLTIQCQVDSQVTMMFWYRQQPGQSLTLIATANQGSEATYESGFVIDKFPISRPNLTFSTLTVSNMSPEDSSIYLCSVLFGTGLSGANVLTFGAGSRLTVL.

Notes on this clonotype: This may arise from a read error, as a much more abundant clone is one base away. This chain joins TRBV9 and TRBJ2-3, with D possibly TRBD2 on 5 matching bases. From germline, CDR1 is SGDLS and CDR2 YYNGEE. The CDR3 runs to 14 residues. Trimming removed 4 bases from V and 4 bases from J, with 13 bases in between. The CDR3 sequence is CASSIGGGADTQYF. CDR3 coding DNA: TGTGCCAGCAGCATAGGAGGAGGTGCAGATACGCAGTATTTT.

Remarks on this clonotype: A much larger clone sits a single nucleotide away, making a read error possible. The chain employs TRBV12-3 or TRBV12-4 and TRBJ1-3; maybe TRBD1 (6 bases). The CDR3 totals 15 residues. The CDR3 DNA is TGTGTCAGCAGTTTGCAGGGGCTAGGTGGAAACACCATATATTTT. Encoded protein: CVSSLQGLGGNTIYF.

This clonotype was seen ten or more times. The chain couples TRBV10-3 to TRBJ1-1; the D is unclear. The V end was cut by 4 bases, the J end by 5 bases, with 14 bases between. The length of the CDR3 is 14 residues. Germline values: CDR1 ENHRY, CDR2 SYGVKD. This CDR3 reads CAISGTGVGTEAFF. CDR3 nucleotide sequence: TGTGCCATCAGTGGGACCGGGGTGGGTACTGAAGCTTTCTTT.

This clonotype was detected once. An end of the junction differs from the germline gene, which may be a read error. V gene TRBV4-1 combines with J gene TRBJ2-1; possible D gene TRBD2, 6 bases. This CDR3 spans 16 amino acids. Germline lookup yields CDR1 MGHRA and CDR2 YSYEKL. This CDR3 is CASSFRGSGTYNEQLF. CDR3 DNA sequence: TGCGCCAGCAGCTTCCGGGGTAGCGGAACCTACAATGAGCAGCTCTTC.

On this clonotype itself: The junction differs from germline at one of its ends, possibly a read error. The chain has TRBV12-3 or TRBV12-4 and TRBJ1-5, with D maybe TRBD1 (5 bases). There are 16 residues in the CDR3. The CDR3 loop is CASRPGQGGSNQPQHF. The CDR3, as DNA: TGTGCCAGCAGACCCGGCCAGGGAGGTAGCAATCAGCCCCAGCACTTT.

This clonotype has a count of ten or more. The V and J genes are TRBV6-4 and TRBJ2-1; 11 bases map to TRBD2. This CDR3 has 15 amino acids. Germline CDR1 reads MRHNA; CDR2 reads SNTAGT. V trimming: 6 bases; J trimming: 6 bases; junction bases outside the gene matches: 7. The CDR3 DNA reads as TGTGCCAGCAGCGTTAGCGGGAGGGCGGGCAATGAGCAGTTCTTC. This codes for CASSVSGRAGNEQFF.

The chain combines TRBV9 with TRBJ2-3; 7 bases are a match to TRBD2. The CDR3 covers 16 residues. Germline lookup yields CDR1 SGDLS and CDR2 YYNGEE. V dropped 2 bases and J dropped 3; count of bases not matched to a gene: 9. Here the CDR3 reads CASSVPSGAGTDTQYF. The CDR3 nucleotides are TGTGCCAGCAGCGTCCCTAGCGGAGCTGGGACAGATACGCAGTATTTT.

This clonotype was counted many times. CDR3 sequence reads: CASSLAGVMPSGANVLTF. In DNA form, the CDR3 reads TGTGCCAGCAGCTTGGCGGGCGTGATGCCCTCTGGGGCCAACGTCCTGACTTTC. The chain recombines TRBV5-5 with TRBJ2-6; D remains unclear. The CDR3 has 18 residues. The germline V gene encodes CDR1 SGHKS and CDR2 YYEKEE (reference sequence). The germline V and J ends were trimmed by 0 bases and 0 bases, with 13 bases remaining between them.

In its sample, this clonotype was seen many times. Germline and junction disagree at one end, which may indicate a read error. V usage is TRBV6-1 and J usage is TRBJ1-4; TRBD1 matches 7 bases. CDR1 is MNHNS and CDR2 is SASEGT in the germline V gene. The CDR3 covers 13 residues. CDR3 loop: CASSPSWDSMGIF. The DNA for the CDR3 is TGTGCCAGCAGTCCCTCCTGGGACAGTATGGGGATTTTT.

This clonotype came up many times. The CDR3 loop reads CASSLAGFSSYEQYF. The DNA for the CDR3 is TGTGCCAGCAGTTTAGCGGGTTTTAGCTCCTACGAGCAGTACTTC. This chain links TRBV12-3 or TRBV12-4 with TRBJ2-7; D ambiguous. This CDR3 has 15 amino acids. The V and J ends lost 0 bases and 0 bases respectively, with 9 bases between them.

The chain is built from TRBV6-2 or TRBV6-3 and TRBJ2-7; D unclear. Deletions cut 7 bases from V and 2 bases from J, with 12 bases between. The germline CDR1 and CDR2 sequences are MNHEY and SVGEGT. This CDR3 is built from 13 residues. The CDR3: CASNHGRTYEQYF. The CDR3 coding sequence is TGTGCCAGCAACCATGGCAGAACCTACGAGCAGTACTTC.

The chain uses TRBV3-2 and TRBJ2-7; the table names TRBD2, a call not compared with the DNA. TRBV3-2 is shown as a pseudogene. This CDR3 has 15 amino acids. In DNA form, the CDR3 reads TGTGCCAGCAGCTCAGGACTAGCGACAACCTACGAGCAGTACTTC. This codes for CASSSGLATTYEQYF.

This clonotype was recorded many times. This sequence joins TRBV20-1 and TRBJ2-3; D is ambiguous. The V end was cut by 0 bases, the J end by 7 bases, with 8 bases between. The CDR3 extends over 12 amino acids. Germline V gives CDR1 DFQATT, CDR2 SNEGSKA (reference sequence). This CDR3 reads CSAREAGNTQYF. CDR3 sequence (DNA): TGCAGTGCTAGAGAGGCAGGAAATACGCAGTATTTT.

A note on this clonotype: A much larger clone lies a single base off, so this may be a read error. The chain's CDR3 is CAWGDCEQYF. DNA for the CDR3: TGTGCCTGGGGAGACTGCGAGCAGTACTTC. The V gene is TRBV30, the J gene TRBJ2-7; D gene uncertain. V lost 5 bases and J 6 bases, leaving 8 bases between the germline ends. CDR1 GTSNPN and CDR2 SVGIG come from the germline V gene (reference sequence). The CDR3 length is 10 residues.